The sequence of this TCR beta chain was determined in a study of CD8 T cells in Susac syndrome. V gave up 2 bases and J gave up 4 bases, with 11 bases separating them. The germline V gene has CDR1 KGHSH and CDR2 LQKENI. The CDR3 extends over 14 amino acids. About this clonotype itself: Its antigen is undetermined.

cDNA came from about 0.5 to 1 ug RNA primed by random hexamers. TCRdb ran MiXCR on the immunoSEQ multiplex PCR reads and lists one entry per CDR3 protein. The sample records roughly 200,000 distinct CDR3 sequences, 95% being singletons. Study outcomes and limitations: It was acknowledged in the study that its TCR sequencing and HLA analysis involved a relatively small number of individuals.

The origin of this receptor is a human donor in good health. The rearrangement links TRBV18 to TRBJ1-1, with a weak D call TRBD1 (5 bases). The material sequenced was CD4+ T cells from PBMCs. The CDR3 sequence is CASSPEAGFTEAFF. The CDR3, as DNA: TGTGCCAGCTCACCAGAGGCAGGGTTCACTGAAGCTTTCTTT.